The clone carrying this TCR beta chain was recorded at least ten times. The record originates from a study of neurological immune-mediated disorders. TCRdb called the 5' RACE reads again in MiXCR, with one record for every CDR3 protein. This sample yields tens of thousands of distinct CDR3 sequences, of which roughly 10% are seen a single time; 9.6% belongs to the top ten. Germline lookup yields CDR1 DFQATT and CDR2 SNEGSKA (reference sequence). The CDR3 has 15 amino acids. Trimming removed 0 bases from V and 2 bases from J, with 13 bases in between. Noted time point: longitudinal time-point 1 (baseline). Unsorted libraries were generated from 2 million PBMCs held at -80 degrees C.

The TCR sequence derives from a man between 25 and 39 years old in good health. The sample was PBMCs. This chain links TRBV20-1 with TRBJ2-5; TRBD1 or TRBD2 may be the D gene (5 bases each). The CDR3 region is CSARDVSEGQETQYF. CDR3 nucleotide sequence: TGCAGTGCTAGAGATGTGTCCGAGGGGCAAGAGACCCAGTACTTC.